Shown below are 6 T cell receptor beta chains from a single sample sequenced in a study of tumor and adjacent non-tumor tissue in lung cancer. RNA was extracted from bulk tissue without any cell sorting. The normal lung tissue was taken more than 3 cm from the tumor edge. TCRbeta libraries were built with three rounds of nested PCR, modified from ARM-PCR. MiXCR, applied by TCRdb to the multiplex PCR reads, yields one record per CDR3 protein. The sample carries 81,000 or so distinct CDR3 sequences, 70% to 90% recorded once. Source material: distant non-tumor lung tissue. The source of these receptors is a man aged 55-75 years with non-small cell lung cancer.

Remarks on this clonotype: Mismatch with germline at one junction end may stem from a read error. In nucleotides, the CDR3 is TGCAGTGCTATGATACGGGACTACGAGGAGCACTTC. It is translated as CSAMIRDYEEHF. The rearrangement uses TRBV20-1 and TRBJ2-7; 7 bases agree with TRBD2. CDR3 length: 12 residues. From germline, CDR1 is DFQATT and CDR2 SNEGSKA (reference sequence).

A remark on this clonotype: The CDR3 carries no conserved terminal phenylalanine or tryptophan, so it likely arises from a read error. The chain uses TRBV29-1 and TRBJ2-7; 7 bases align to TRBD1. CDR1 and CDR2 (germline): SQVTM, ANQGSEA. The CDR3 is 16 amino acids. The CDR3 DNA reads TGCAACGTTCAAACCCGGACAGGAGGTGAAGAAGACGAGCAGTACTCC. Its protein is CNVQTRTGGEEDEQYS.

This clonotype was found a few times. The genes are TRBV6-5 and TRBJ2-3, with D possibly being TRBD1 (5 bases). The CDR3 is 15 residues long. Trimming removed 1 base from V and 6 bases from J, with 14 bases in between. Germline V lookup: CDR1 MNHEY, CDR2 SVGAGI. The CDR3 sequence is CASSYCPVGRDTQYF. For the CDR3, the DNA is TGTGCCAGCAGTTACTGCCCCGTGGGGCGGGATACGCAGTATTTT.

V and J are TRBV6-5 and TRBJ2-2, with unresolved D. Germline V gene data show CDR1 as MNHEY and CDR2 as SVGAGI. This CDR3 spans 15 amino acids. The ends were cut back, 7 bases at V and 9 bases at J, with 21 bases in the middle. CDR3 residues: CASKKIGRVSRELFF. The CDR3 DNA sequence: TGTGCCAGCAAGAAAATCGGTAGGGTCTCCAGGGAGCTGTTTTTT.

J is TRBJ2-1 and V is TRBV4-2; 10 bases match TRBD2. Germline V gene data show CDR1 as LGHNA and CDR2 as YNFKEQ. J was trimmed by 8 bases and V by 3 bases; bases with no gene match: 19. The CDR3 runs 19 residues. The CDR3 sequence: CASSHELVLSGGAMYEQFF. The CDR3, as DNA: TGTGCCAGCAGCCATGAACTAGTTTTAAGCGGGGGGGCAATGTATGAGCAGTTCTTC.

This clonotype was seen once. A read error may account for a junction end that differs from germline. The chain recombines TRBV20-1 with TRBJ2-5; D remains ambiguous. Per germline, CDR1 DFQATT and CDR2 SNEGSKA (reference sequence). This CDR3 spans 13 amino acids. CDR3 in amino acids: CCATERFQETQYF. The CDR3 DNA reads as TGCTGTGCTACAGAGAGGTTCCAAGAGACCCAGTACTTC.